Detailed here is one TCR beta chain. Its antigen is unknown. PCR primers comprised 60 Vbeta and 13 Jbeta primers. Libraries were prepared by immunoSEQ multiplex PCR; TCRdb keeps only in-frame clonotypes and omits some of them. The sample includes about 170,000 clones, 75% seen only once; the top ten take about 2.7%. This entry comes from a study of cytomegalovirus exposure and HLA in healthy donors. Overall study findings and caveats: Most TCR sequences were seen very rarely across donors, but some public TCRs occurred in many. Reports indicate that TCR beta sequences accurately predicted the HLA-A and HLA-B alleles of most subjects. With later analysis, a missense DCLRE1C variant became linked to TCR beta V- and J-gene trimming.

The CDR3 is made up of 15 amino acids. CDR1 and CDR2 from the germline V gene are SNHLY and FYNNEI. Losses at the gene ends were 2 bases for V and 4 bases for J; bases not matched to a gene: 4. At sampling all donors were nominally healthy, likely with unrecorded immune exposures. This clonotype was obtained from a woman between 50 and 59 years old in good health and CMV-seropositive. Source material: PBMCs. The chain has TRBV2 and TRBJ1-2, with TRBD1 matching 10 bases. The CDR3 reads CASSERRDRGYGYTF. The CDR3 DNA reads TGTGCCAGCAGTGAACGAAGGGACAGGGGCTATGGCTACACCTTC.